Many counts were recorded for the clone carrying this T cell receptor beta chain. V gave up 0 bases and J gave up 4 bases; unmatched junction bases: 3. The CDR3 loop spans 15 amino acids. Germline CDR1 is LNHNV and CDR2 is YYDKDF (reference sequence). The source of the sample is a study of Graves' ophthalmopathy and Graves' hyperthyroidism. Hyperthyroidism showing no ophthalmopathy within 18 months of follow-up was stable. Amplified TCR beta CDR3 regions were obtained using RNA transcripts as template. Second-round multiplex PCR came after first-round RT-PCR with HTBI primers. Via MiXCR, TCRdb re-called the multiplex PCR reads, giving one row per CDR3 protein. The sample lists about 370,000 distinct CDR3 sequences; about 18% were seen once.

Sequencing was performed on peripheral blood. The chain uses TRBV15 and TRBJ1-5; the match to TRBD1 covers 7 bases. The sequence was collected from an adult woman with stable Graves' hyperthyroidism. For the CDR3, the DNA is TGTGCCACCAGCAGAGATCGGGACAGAAATCAGCCCCAGCATTTT. This sequence encodes CATSRDRDRNQPQHF.